These 27 T cell receptor beta chains share one sample of origin, sequenced in a study of blood T cell repertoires in COVID-19. Using immunoSEQ multiplex PCR, the repertoire was profiled, and TCRdb retains in-frame clones only, with some absent. In the table there are more than 55,000 clones, around 92% of which are singletons. Specimen: peripheral blood. The receptors were sampled from a man aged 45 to 65 with active COVID-19.

This sequence joins TRBV29-1 and TRBJ1-1; D possibly corresponds to TRBD1 (5 bases). Germline CDR1 and CDR2: SQVTM and ANQGSEA. Deletions cut 7 bases from V and 0 bases from J, with 15 bases between. This CDR3 is 14 amino acids long. DNA for the CDR3: TGCAGCGCGTTCCCGGGACTGATGAACACTGAAGCTTTCTTT. Its protein product is CSAFPGLMNTEAFF.

The chain combines TRBV18 with TRBJ1-1; D is unclear. This CDR3 is 12 amino acids long. With 0 bases removed from V and 4 bases from J, the gap between germline ends came to 3 bases. CDR1 is KGHSH, CDR2 LQKENI, per germline. The CDR3 DNA is TGTGCCAGCTCACCACCCGGCACTGAAGCTTTCTTT. Translated: CASSPPGTEAFF.

The chain links TRBV29-1 to TRBJ2-2; 7 nucleotides match TRBD1. This CDR3 region has 14 residues. Per the germline V gene, CDR1 is SQVTM and CDR2 is ANQGSEA. V dropped 7 bases and J dropped 1; count of bases not matched to a gene: 6. CDR3: CSAERTGNTGELFF. The CDR3 nucleotides are TGCAGCGCGGAACGGACAGGGAACACCGGGGAGCTGTTTTTT.

The chain has TRBV19 and TRBJ2-3; 8 nucleotides align to TRBD2. The CDR3 runs 14 residues. V trimming: 8 bases; J trimming: 2 bases; junction bases outside the gene matches: 6. CDR1 and CDR2 (germline): LNHDA, SQIVND (reference sequence). The CDR3 is CASSSSGYTDTQYF. The CDR3 bases are TGTGCCAGTTCGTCTAGCGGGTACACAGATACGCAGTATTTT.

The rearrangement links TRBV5-4 to TRBJ2-7; TRBD2 matches at 13 bases. Germline CDR1 and CDR2: SGHNT and YYREEE (reference sequence). J gave up 3 bases and V 4 bases, and 4 bases lay outside the gene matches. CDR3 length: 15 amino acids. The CDR3 DNA is TGTGCCAGCAGCACTAGCGGGAGGGCCCTCTACGAGCAGTACTTC. It yields the protein CASSTSGRALYEQYF.

The chain employs TRBV4-1 and TRBJ1-3; TRBD1 matches 7 bases. CDR1 is MGHRA and CDR2 is YSYEKL in the germline V gene. This CDR3 is built from 15 residues. J was trimmed by 4 bases and V by 0 bases; bases with no gene match: 3. The CDR3 is CASSQESRGGNTIYF. The CDR3 DNA sequence: TGCGCCAGCAGCCAAGAATCCAGGGGGGGAAACACCATATATTTT.

This sequence joins TRBV5-1 and TRBJ2-4, with D unresolved. Germline lookup yields CDR1 SGHRS and CDR2 YFSETQ. Trimming pared 0 bases from V and 0 bases from J, leaving 10 bases between. The length of the CDR3 is 16 residues. The CDR3 here is CASSLVGPVAKNIQYF. CDR3 nucleotides: TGCGCCAGCAGCTTGGTGGGCCCCGTAGCCAAAAACATTCAGTACTTC.

This chain links TRBV5-6 with TRBJ2-5; TRBD2 matches at 7 bases. Germline CDR1 reads SGHDT; CDR2 reads YYEEEE. The CDR3 consists of 15 residues. Trimming removed 4 bases from V and 3 bases from J; junction bases left unmatched: 9. This CDR3 is CASSPFLSGKETQYF. DNA for the CDR3: TGTGCCAGCAGCCCTTTTCTGAGCGGGAAAGAGACCCAGTACTTC.

J is TRBJ2-3 and V is TRBV9, with TRBD2 matching over 15 bases. Germline V gene sequence: CDR1 SGDLS, CDR2 YYNGEE. The CDR3 length is 18 residues. Trimming removed 2 bases from V and 4 bases from J; junction bases left unmatched: 8. As DNA, the CDR3 is TGTGCCAGCAGCGTTTCGGGACTAGCGGGAGGTGGGGCAGATACGCAGTATTTT. Protein product: CASSVSGLAGGGADTQYF. Using reference TRBV9 and TRBJ2-3 for the parts outside the CDR3, the full variable domain is DSGVTQTPKHLITATGQRVTLRCSPRSGDLSVYWYQQSLDQGLQFLIQYYNGEERAKGNILERFSAQQFPDLHSELNLSSLELGDSALYFCASSVSGLAGGGADTQYFGPGTRLTVL.

The J gene is TRBJ2-1, the V gene TRBV7-3; D perhaps matches TRBD2 (6 bases). The CDR3 length is 15 residues. In germline, CDR1 is SGHTA, CDR2 FQGTGA. V was pared by 4 bases and J by 2 bases, with 12 bases between. CDR3 region: CASSWGTGTYNEQFF. The CDR3 DNA is TGTGCCAGCAGCTGGGGGACTGGAACCTACAATGAGCAGTTCTTC.

The chain employs TRBV11-2 and TRBJ2-7; TRBD1 is a possible D gene (6 bases). There are 14 residues in the CDR3. The germline V and J ends were trimmed by 6 bases and 0 bases, with 12 bases remaining between them. From germline, CDR1 is SGHAT and CDR2 FQNNGV. The CDR3 loop is CASSKTGDSYEQYF. DNA for the CDR3: TGTGCCAGCAGTAAGACAGGTGACTCCTACGAGCAGTACTTC.

The chain combines TRBV11-2 with TRBJ2-2; TRBD2 aligns across 9 bases. V gave up 5 bases and J gave up 1 base; unmatched junction bases: 8. This CDR3 comprises 17 residues. The germline CDR1 and CDR2 sequences are SGHAT and FQNNGV. The CDR3 here is CASSLNSGGLNTGELFF. The CDR3 bases are TGTGCCAGCAGCCTCAACAGCGGGGGGCTGAACACCGGGGAGCTGTTTTTT. The whole variable domain, filled in from reference TRBV11-2 and TRBJ2-2, reads EAGVAQSPRYKIIEKRQSVAFWCNPISGHATLYWYQQILGQGPKLLIQFQNNGVVDDSQLPKDRFSAERLKGVDSTLKIQPAKLEDSAVYLCASSLNSGGLNTGELFFGEGSRLTVL.

This clone appeared a few times. The chain joins TRBV2 to TRBJ2-7, with 7 bases aligning to TRBD1. V was clipped by 4 bases and J by 11 bases; unmatched bases: 5. This CDR3 has 11 amino acids. Germline V gene sequence: CDR1 SNHLY, CDR2 FYNNEI. The CDR3 is CASSVGTEKYF. For the CDR3, the DNA is TGTGCCAGCAGTGTAGGGACAGAGAAGTACTTC. Together with reference TRBV2 and TRBJ2-7, the CDR3 gives the full variable domain: EPEVTQTPSHQVTQMGQEVILRCVPISNHLYFYWYRQILGQKVEFLVSFYNNEISEKSEIFDDQFSVERPDGSNFTLKIRSTKLEDSAMYFCASSVGTEKYFGPGTRLTVT.

The chain employs TRBV3-1 (or the pseudogene TRBV3-2) and TRBJ2-2; D is possibly TRBD1 (6 bases). The CDR3 runs 16 residues. The germline gives CDR1 LGHDT, CDR2 YNNKEL (reference sequence). V lost 4 bases and J 4 bases, leaving 16 bases between the germline ends. The CDR3 DNA reads TGTGCCAGCAGCCCCTCGTGGGAGACAGGCACCGGGGAGCTGTTTTTT. It translates to CASSPSWETGTGELFF.

The rearrangement joins TRBV2 to TRBJ2-1; TRBD1 agrees at 8 bases. The germline gives CDR1 SNHLY, CDR2 FYNNEI. V was pared by 6 bases and J by 2 bases, with 9 bases of the junction left unmatched. The CDR3 runs to 16 residues. This chain's CDR3 is CASRVSRGLAYNEQFF. The CDR3 bases are TGTGCCAGCAGAGTTAGCAGGGGGCTTGCCTACAATGAGCAGTTCTTC.

This rearrangement joins TRBV5-4 to TRBJ2-2; 9 bases fit TRBD1. Germline V lookup: CDR1 SGHNT, CDR2 YYREEE (reference sequence). The CDR3 consists of 14 residues. The V gene end was trimmed by 4 bases and the J gene end by 7 bases; junction bases not matched to a gene: 5. The CDR3 sequence: CASSRTGEVGELFF. The CDR3 DNA reads TGTGCCAGCAGCCGGACAGGGGAGGTCGGGGAGCTGTTTTTT.

V is TRBV6-5 and J is TRBJ2-7; 7 positions match TRBD2. Trimming took 4 bases from V and 0 from J; bases not matched to a gene: 6. This CDR3 contains 15 residues. Germline lookup yields CDR1 MNHEY and CDR2 SVGAGI. The CDR3 region has the DNA TGTGCCAGCAGTTGGGGCGGGAGCCTCTCCTACGAGCAGTACTTC. Protein sequence: CASSWGGSLSYEQYF.

V gene TRBV3-1 (or the pseudogene TRBV3-2) combines with J gene TRBJ1-5; tentative D call: TRBD1 (5 bases). CDR1 LGHDT and CDR2 YNNKEL come from the germline V gene (reference sequence). The CDR3 extends over 14 amino acids. Trimming left V 0 bases short and J 7 bases short, with 10 bases between. Written as DNA, the CDR3 is TGTGCCAGCAGCCAAGATGGGGGGAAACAGCCCCAGCATTTT. The encoded protein is CASSQDGGKQPQHF.

This clone was seen just once. The chain links TRBV6-6 to TRBJ1-1; no definite D call. Germline CDR1 MNHNY, CDR2 SVGAGI (reference sequence). V lost 6 bases, J lost 3 bases, and 11 bases lay in between. CDR3 size: 13 residues. The CDR3 spells CASRRGRDTEAFF. CDR3 DNA sequence: TGTGCCAGCAGGAGAGGGCGGGACACTGAAGCTTTCTTT.

The V and J genes are TRBV7-2 and TRBJ2-7, with TRBD1 as a possible D gene (6 bases). Germline V lookup: CDR1 SGHTA, CDR2 FQGNSA. CDR3 length: 13 amino acids. V lost 1 base and J lost 4, with 8 bases in between. In nucleotides, the CDR3 is TGTGCCAGCAGCTTAGGGGGGCTTTACGAGCAGTACTTC. Protein product: CASSLGGLYEQYF.

The chain couples TRBV11-3 to TRBJ2-2, with D possibly TRBD2 on 6 matching bases. The length of the CDR3 is 15 residues. Looked up from germline, CDR1 is SGHNT and CDR2 is YENEEA. Trimming took 5 bases from V and 5 from J, leaving 15 bases between them. CDR3 protein: CASSPGTPRTGELFF. The CDR3 DNA follows: TGTGCCAGCAGCCCGGGGACTCCGAGAACCGGGGAGCTGTTTTTT.

V usage is TRBV21-1 and J usage is TRBJ2-3; the table assigns TRBD2, which was not confirmed against the DNA. TRBV21-1 has pseudogene status. This CDR3 is 15 amino acids long. The CDR3 reads CAPTGASASTDTQYF. The CDR3 DNA follows: TGTGCCCCTACGGGAGCGTCGGCCAGCACAGATACGCAGTATTTT.

The V and J genes are TRBV28 and TRBJ2-3; TRBD2 aligns across 8 bases. Germline values: CDR1 MDHEN, CDR2 SYDVKM. The CDR3 consists of 15 residues. With V trimmed by 3 bases and J by 1 base, 3 bases remained unmatched. The CDR3 protein is CASSFPAGGTDTQYF. Here the CDR3 DNA reads TGTGCCAGCAGTTTCCCAGCGGGAGGCACAGATACGCAGTATTTT.

The chain joins TRBV10-3 to TRBJ2-2, with D unclear. V shed 8 bases and J shed 3 bases, with 13 bases lying between them. Germline assignment: CDR1 ENHRY and CDR2 SYGVKD. This CDR3 is 14 amino acids long. In DNA, the CDR3 is TGTGCCATCCGGCGTGGGCCGGACACCGGGGAGCTGTTTTTT. Protein product: CAIRRGPDTGELFF.

This chain links TRBV3-1 (or the pseudogene TRBV3-2) with TRBJ2-3; the D is unclear. This CDR3 is 13 amino acids long. Germline-derived CDR1 and CDR2 are LGHDT and YNNKEL (reference sequence). The V and J ends lost 4 bases and 1 base respectively, with 6 bases between them. The CDR3 DNA reads as TGTGCCAGCAGCCCACGGGGCACAGATACGCAGTATTTT. Translated, it gives CASSPRGTDTQYF.

This clone has just one count. V and J are TRBV5-1 and TRBJ2-3; 7 positions agree with TRBD1. The CDR3 runs 13 residues. V shed 4 bases, J shed 2 bases, and the junction held 1 base outside the gene matches. Germline CDR1 reads SGHRS; CDR2 reads YFSETQ. In DNA form, the CDR3 reads TGCGCCAGCAGCGGGACAGCCACAGATACGCAGTATTTT. This sequence encodes CASSGTATDTQYF.

This clone has just a few counts. The chain is built from TRBV28 and TRBJ1-3, with D possibly being TRBD1 (5 bases). The germline V gene has CDR1 MDHEN and CDR2 SYDVKM. The CDR3 is 13 amino acids. Trimming took 8 bases from V and 0 from J, leaving 8 bases between them. CDR3: CASSGNSGNTIYF. CDR3 DNA: TGTGCCAGCTCAGGGAACTCTGGAAACACCATATATTTT.